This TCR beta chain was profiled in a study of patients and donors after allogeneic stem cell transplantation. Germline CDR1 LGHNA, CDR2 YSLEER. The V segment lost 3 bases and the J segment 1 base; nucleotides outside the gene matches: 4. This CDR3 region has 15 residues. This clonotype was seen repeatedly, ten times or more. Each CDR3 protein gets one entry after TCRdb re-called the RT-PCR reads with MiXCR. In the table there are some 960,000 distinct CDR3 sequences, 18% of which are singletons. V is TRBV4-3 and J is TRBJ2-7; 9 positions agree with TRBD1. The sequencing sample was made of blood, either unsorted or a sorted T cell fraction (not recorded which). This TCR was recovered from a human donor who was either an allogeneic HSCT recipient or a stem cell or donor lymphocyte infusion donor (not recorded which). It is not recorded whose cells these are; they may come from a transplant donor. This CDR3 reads CASSQEDRGSYEQYF. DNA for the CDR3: TGCGCCAGCAGCCAGGAGGACAGGGGTTCCTACGAGCAGTACTTC.